The entry that follows covers one T cell receptor (beta chain) sequence. Antigen specificity is unknown. Germline V gives CDR1 MNHNS, CDR2 SASEGT. The length of the CDR3 is 14 residues. J gave up 9 bases and V 5 bases, and 6 bases lay outside the gene matches. The record originates from a study of shared clonotypes between healthy human individuals. Looking at the study overall: For every donor, three CD4 naive, three CD4 memory, two CD8 naive and one CD8 memory plates were used. Study-wide points: Generally, estimated richness proved larger in naive subsets than it did in memory subsets.

The method was immunoSEQ multiplex PCR; TCRdb's version includes in-frame clones alone and lacks a portion of them. This table has over a million clones, roughly 74% appearing once. The study drew its donors from healthy HIV-negative adults without recent acute infections or vaccinations. The sequence was collected from a man aged 18 to 35 in good health. Some clones in this sample may be carry-over from other donors' samples. The genes are TRBV6-1 and TRBJ2-7; TRBD2 aligns across 14 bases. Material: memory CD4+ T cells from PBMCs. Regarding subset: CD45RA-negative fraction. CDR3 coding DNA: TGTGCCAGCAGTCTCGGACTAGCGGGAGGCGGGCAGTACTTC. This translates into CASSLGLAGGGQYF.